Following are 26 T cell receptor beta chains from one sample sequenced in a study of blood T cells in healthy people across ages. A sample-barcoded 5' primer and a J-beta primer mix were used in a second PCR of roughly 7 to 11 cycles. TCRdb fed the 5' RACE reads into MiXCR, producing one record per CDR3 protein. The sample records approximately 680,000 distinct CDR3 sequences, about 34% being singletons. Sequencing input: blood. The receptors shown here come from an elderly woman in good health.

This clonotype was picked up many times. V and J are TRBV7-3 and TRBJ2-1; 7 bases are a match to TRBD2. The V segment lost 5 bases and the J segment 7 bases; nucleotides outside the gene matches: 5. Germline V gene lookup returns CDR1 SGHTA and CDR2 FQGTGA. CDR3 length equals 13 residues. CDR3 amino acids: CASSTSGENEQFF. The CDR3 coding sequence is TGTGCCAGCAGCACGAGCGGGGAAAATGAGCAGTTCTTC.

This clonotype came up a few times. J is TRBJ1-6 and V is TRBV30; a possible D gene is TRBD1 (5 bases). Germline lookup yields CDR1 GTSNPN and CDR2 SVGIG (reference sequence). V dropped 2 bases and J dropped 7 bases, with 27 bases sitting between them. This CDR3 comprises 19 residues. CDR3 DNA: TGTGCCTGGAGTCAACTTGGCCGGGACGTTTTATCACCCAATTCACCCCTCCACTTT. The encoded protein is CAWSQLGRDVLSPNSPLHF.

The chain recombines TRBV20-1 with TRBJ2-1; the D is unclear. CDR1 is DFQATT and CDR2 is SNEGSKA in the germline V gene (reference sequence). This CDR3 has 12 amino acids. Written as DNA, the CDR3 is TGCCCTATAAGGGCACCAGACAATGAGCAGTTCTTC. This gives the protein CPIRAPDNEQFF.

This clonotype was detected many times. The chain has TRBV2 and TRBJ1-2; D gene ambiguous. Germline-derived CDR1 and CDR2 are SNHLY and FYNNEI. Trimming removed 3 bases at V and 4 bases at J, with 9 bases between. The length of the CDR3 is 13 residues. The CDR3 region is CASSDVGFYGYTF. The CDR3 region has the DNA TGTGCCAGCAGTGACGTGGGCTTCTATGGCTACACCTTC.

In its sample, this clonotype was seen many times. The genes are TRBV12-5 and TRBJ2-5; possible D gene TRBD1, 6 bases. Germline CDR1 reads LGHNT; CDR2 reads FRNRAP. The CDR3 covers 15 residues. Trimming pared 1 base from V and 6 bases from J, leaving 15 bases between. The CDR3 spells CASGLDLEGVKTQYF. The CDR3 nucleotides are TGTGCTAGTGGTTTGGATCTAGAGGGGGTAAAGACCCAGTACTTC.

This clonotype was recorded many times. The chain is built from TRBV7-9 and TRBJ2-7; D remains unclear. Per the germline V gene, CDR1 is SEHNR and CDR2 is FQNEAQ (reference sequence). This CDR3 is built from 14 residues. V shed 8 bases and J shed 1 base, with 15 bases lying between them. CDR3 DNA sequence: TGTGCCAGCGCGCCCGGCGATGGTTCCTACGAGCAGTACTTC. It yields the protein CASAPGDGSYEQYF. The variable domain in full, with the rest retrieved from reference TRBV7-9 and TRBJ2-7, is DTGVSQNPRHKITKRGQNVTFRCDPISEHNRLYWYRQTLGQGPEFLTYFQNEAQLEKSRLLSDRFSAERPKGSFSTLEIQRTEQGDSAMYLCASAPGDGSYEQYFGPGTRLTVT.

Many counts were recorded for this clonotype. This chain links TRBV21-1 with TRBJ2-7; TRBD1 was called by the table and not checked on the DNA. TRBV21-1 constitutes a pseudogene. This CDR3 region has 15 residues. CDR3: CASSKRTGYFYEQYF. The CDR3 coding sequence is TGTGCCAGCAGCAAAAGGACAGGGTACTTCTACGAGCAGTACTTC.

This clonotype has ten or more counts. J is TRBJ1-1 and V is TRBV7-6; D is perhaps TRBD1 (6 bases). Germline CDR1 and CDR2: SGHVS and FNYEAQ. This CDR3 comprises 14 residues. V was cut by 4 bases and J by 7 bases, with 16 bases left in between. CDR3 region: CASSSMTEGGEAFF. The CDR3, as DNA: TGTGCCAGCAGCTCGATGACGGAGGGGGGTGAAGCTTTCTTT.

The table lists this clonotype with many counts. This rearrangement joins TRBV10-3 to TRBJ2-3; D is unclear. The V gene's germline CDR1 is ENHRY and CDR2 SYGVKD. The CDR3 consists of 12 residues. Trimming pared 3 bases from V and 6 bases from J, leaving 7 bases between. CDR3 amino acids: CAISDQIDTQYF. CDR3 in DNA: TGTGCCATCAGTGATCAGATTGATACGCAGTATTTT.

The J gene is TRBJ1-2, the V gene TRBV27; 7 bases map to TRBD1. From germline, CDR1 is MNHEY and CDR2 SMNVEV (reference sequence). V was pared by 2 bases and J by 1 base, with 4 bases of the junction left unmatched. The CDR3 loop spans 15 amino acids. In nucleotides, the CDR3 is TGTGCCAGCAGTTTAAGGGCAGGGGGTAACTATGGCTACACCTTC. Translated, it gives CASSLRAGGNYGYTF.

The chain combines TRBV29-1 with TRBJ2-5; TRBD1 matches 9 bases. The J call may be mistaken, given a closer DNA end match to TRBJ2-7. The CDR3 consists of 14 residues. Germline V gene sequence: CDR1 SQVTM, CDR2 ANQGSEA. The CDR3 spells CSVRGTGISYEQYF. In nucleotides, the CDR3 is TGCAGCGTTAGGGGGACAGGGATCAGCTACGAGCAGTACTTC.

The rearrangement links TRBV20-1 to TRBJ1-1, with D possibly being TRBD1 (6 bases). Trimming took 6 bases from V and 4 from J, leaving 18 bases between them. CDR1 is DFQATT, CDR2 SNEGSKA, per germline (reference sequence). The CDR3 length is 14 residues. The CDR3 DNA is TGCAGTGCCACCGGGGCAGGGGCGGGCACTGAAGCTTTCTTT. This sequence encodes CSATGAGAGTEAFF.

In its sample, this clonotype was seen many times. The chain links TRBV6-6 to TRBJ2-3; D may be TRBD1 (5 bases). Germline V gene data show CDR1 as MNHNY and CDR2 as SVGAGI (reference sequence). The V end was cut by 7 bases, the J end by 0 bases, with 14 bases between. The CDR3 extends over 15 amino acids. In nucleotides, the CDR3 is TGTGCCAGCAAAGTGGGGCCAGGGAGCACAGATACGCAGTATTTT. As protein: CASKVGPGSTDTQYF.

This clonotype was recorded at least ten times. The V gene is TRBV2, the J gene TRBJ2-7; 12 nucleotides align to TRBD2. There are 16 residues in the CDR3. Germline loops: CDR1 SNHLY, CDR2 FYNNEI. V shed 5 bases, J shed 0 bases, and the junction held 5 bases outside the gene matches. The CDR3 DNA sequence: TGTGCCAGCAGTTTTGGACTAGCGGGGATCTCCTACGAGCAGTACTTC. Translating it yields CASSFGLAGISYEQYF.

The V call is TRBV4-2, the J call TRBJ2-1, with 11 bases identical to TRBD2. V gave up 3 bases and J gave up 4 bases; unmatched junction bases: 5. Germline V gives CDR1 LGHNA, CDR2 YNFKEQ. This CDR3 is built from 16 residues. This CDR3 reads CASSHVGTSGYNEQFF. CDR3 DNA sequence: TGTGCCAGCAGCCACGTCGGGACTAGCGGATACAATGAGCAGTTCTTC.

Written as DNA, the CDR3 is TGCAGTGCTAGAGACACCAGGGGTGAAAAACTGTTTTTT. As protein: CSARDTRGEKLFF. The chain joins TRBV20-1 to TRBJ1-4, with a tentative D call TRBD1 (6 bases). V lost 0 bases and J lost 7, with 9 bases in between. Germline CDR1 and CDR2: DFQATT and SNEGSKA (reference sequence). This CDR3 is 13 amino acids long.

This clonotype came up many times. The genes are TRBV13 and TRBJ2-5; no clear D. The CDR3 is made up of 11 amino acids. V gave up 8 bases and J gave up 3 bases, with 7 bases separating them. The germline V gene has CDR1 PRHDT and CDR2 FYEKMQ (reference sequence). The CDR3 DNA is TGTGCCAGCGGGGTTGAAGAGACCCAGTACTTC. Translating gives CASGVEETQYF.

Details on this clonotype: A read error may be the cause here, since a much bigger clone is one base away. This chain uses TRBV5-5 with TRBJ1-4; D may be TRBD1 (5 bases). In germline, CDR1 is SGHKS, CDR2 YYEKEE (reference sequence). V was pared by 2 bases and J by 7 bases, with 18 bases between. This CDR3 has 16 residues. The CDR3 protein is CASSLGGGGVTEKLFF. DNA for the CDR3: TGTGCCAGCAGCTTAGGCGGCGGGGGAGTTACTGAAAAACTGTTTTTT.

This clonotype has more than one count but fewer than ten. The chain uses TRBV7-6 and TRBJ2-1; perhaps D is TRBD1 or TRBD2 (5 bases each). Germline V lookup: CDR1 SGHVS, CDR2 FNYEAQ. The CDR3 contains 17 residues. V lost 7 bases and J 4 bases, leaving 23 bases between the germline ends. CDR3 DNA sequence: TGTGCCAGCACCCCCGGGGCACAGCGAAATTCATACAATGAGCAGTTCTTC. Protein sequence: CASTPGAQRNSYNEQFF.

Remarks on this clonotype: This may stem from a read error, because a much larger clone lies one nucleotide away. The CDR3: CAGSQDSSGGAETQYF. CDR3 DNA sequence: TGTGCCGGCAGCCAAGATTCCAGCGGGGGGGCAGAGACCCAGTACTTC. The chain recombines TRBV3-1 with TRBJ2-5; 10 bases agree with TRBD2. The CDR3 is 16 amino acids. CDR1 is LGHDT and CDR2 is YNNKEL in the germline V gene (reference sequence).

The sample holds many counts of this clonotype. The chain links TRBV20-1 to TRBJ2-5, with 11 bases aligning to TRBD2. With V trimmed by 6 bases and J by 3 bases, 0 bases remained unmatched. Germline CDR1 DFQATT, CDR2 SNEGSKA (reference sequence). CDR3 size: 12 residues. CDR3 nucleotides: TGCAGTGCGGGACTAGCGGAAGAGACCCAGTACTTC. It encodes CSAGLAEETQYF.

This clonotype was seen many times. The chain combines TRBV9 with TRBJ2-3; 7 positions agree with TRBD1. The V and J ends lost 3 bases and 2 bases, in that order; junction bases with no gene match: 3. Germline loops: CDR1 SGDLS, CDR2 YYNGEE. The CDR3 length is 14 residues. The CDR3 spells CASSAGQHTDTQYF. CDR3 sequence (DNA): TGTGCCAGCAGCGCGGGACAGCACACAGATACGCAGTATTTT.

This clonotype was counted between two and nine times. The chain recombines TRBV6-5 with TRBJ1-4, with D perhaps matching TRBD1 (5 bases). V dropped 2 bases and J dropped 3 bases, with 10 bases sitting between them. There are 15 residues in the CDR3. Per the germline V gene, CDR1 is MNHEY and CDR2 is SVGAGI. CDR3 region: CASSYNSRANEKLFF. Here the CDR3 DNA reads TGTGCCAGCAGTTACAACAGCAGGGCTAATGAAAAACTGTTTTTT.

V is TRBV7-2 and J is TRBJ1-5; D is uncertain. CDR1 and CDR2 from the germline V gene are SGHTA and FQGNSA. The CDR3 totals 14 residues. The germline V and J ends were trimmed by 2 bases and 5 bases, with 10 bases remaining between them. CDR3 nucleotide sequence: TGTGCCAGCAGCTTAATGTCGCAGGATCAGCCCCAGCATTTT. Translation: CASSLMSQDQPQHF.

This clonotype came up many times. The V and J genes are TRBV6-5 and TRBJ2-3; tentatively, D is TRBD2 (5 bases). Trimming shortened V by 0 bases and J by 4 bases, and 14 bases separated the two germline ends. This CDR3 has 16 amino acids. CDR1 and CDR2 (germline): MNHEY, SVGAGI. DNA for the CDR3: TGTGCCAGCAGTTACTCAGCGGCGGGCGTGGCAGATACGCAGTATTTT. It codes for CASSYSAAGVADTQYF.

V usage is TRBV6-2 or TRBV6-3 and J usage is TRBJ2-1, with TRBD1 identical over 8 bases. The germline V gene encodes CDR1 MNHEY and CDR2 SVGEGT. V dropped 6 bases and J dropped 2; count of bases not matched to a gene: 6. The CDR3 sequence is 15 residues long. CDR3 amino acids: CASSVAGGPYNEQFF. Here the CDR3 DNA reads TGTGCCAGCAGCGTAGCAGGGGGCCCCTACAATGAGCAGTTCTTC.